A selection of T cell receptor beta chains follows, all from one sample in a study of cytomegalovirus exposure and HLA in healthy donors. Measured with immunoSEQ multiplex PCR; TCRdb has only the in-frame clones, and not every one. The data show 150,000 to 200,000 clones, approximately 80% seen once. Sequencing was performed on PBMCs. The source is a woman aged 45-60 years in good health and CMV-seronegative. Both conserved end residues are part of each CDR3. A D gene is named only where the DNA matches it firmly. Expanded clones get a size class; other rows say once, few or many, or leave the size out.

D gene: TRBD1
J gene: TRBJ2-7
clone size: -
V gene: TRBV6-1
CDR3 DNA: TGTGCCAGCGAGACGGGACAGGGGGTCTCCTACGAGCAGTACTTC
CDR3 protein: CASETGQGVSYEQYF

D gene: TRBD2
J gene: TRBJ2-1
clone size: -
V gene: TRBV19
CDR3 DNA: TGTGCCGGCACTAGCGGGAGGGCCTATGAGCAGTTCTTC
CDR3 protein: CAGTSGRAYEQFF

D gene: -
J gene: TRBJ1-1
clone size: -
V gene: TRBV6-7
CDR3 DNA: TGTGCCAGCAGTGTCACAGAGAACACTGAAGCTTTCTTT
CDR3 protein: CASSVTENTEAFF

D gene: TRBD1
J gene: TRBJ1-2
clone size: -
V gene: TRBV7-2
CDR3 DNA: TGTGCCAGCAGCTTCGGGGGACAGAACTATGGCTACACCTTC
CDR3 protein: CASSFGGQNYGYTF

D gene: -
J gene: TRBJ1-4
clone size: -
V gene: TRBV10-1
CDR3 DNA: TGCGCCAGCGACGGGACCGGATCCGACAGGGAAAAACTGTTTTTT
CDR3 protein: CASDGTGSDREKLFF

D gene: TRBD2
J gene: TRBJ2-1
clone size: -
V gene: TRBV2
CDR3 DNA: TGTGCCAGCAGACTACTAGCGGGGGGCCGAAATGAGCAGTTCTTC
CDR3 protein: CASRLLAGGRNEQFF

D gene: TRBD2
J gene: TRBJ2-5
clone size: -
V gene: TRBV4-2
CDR3 DNA: TGTGCCAGCAGCCAGGCGGGGGGGCAAGAGACCCAGTACTTC
CDR3 protein: CASSQAGGQETQYF

D gene: -
J gene: TRBJ1-1
clone size: -
V gene: TRBV7-3
CDR3 DNA: TGTGCCAGCAGCCCCCACGCGAACGCTGAAGCTTTCTTT
CDR3 protein: CASSPHANAEAFF

D gene: -
J gene: TRBJ2-4
clone size: few
V gene: TRBV5-1
CDR3 DNA: TGCGCCAGCAGCTCACTTTCGGGAGTTTTCGACATTCAGTACTTC
CDR3 protein: CASSSLSGVFDIQYF

D gene: TRBD2
J gene: TRBJ2-5
clone size: -
V gene: TRBV5-6
CDR3 DNA: TGTGCCAGCAGCTTGGGAGCTAGCGGGGGAGAGACCCAGTACTTC
CDR3 protein: CASSLGASGGETQYF

D gene: TRBD2
J gene: TRBJ2-7
clone size: once
V gene: TRBV11-2
CDR3 DNA: TGTGCCAGCAACCCAGGGCTAGCGGCCCATGGGGAGCAGTACTTC
CDR3 protein: CASNPGLAAHGEQYF

D gene: -
J gene: TRBJ1-2
clone size: -
V gene: TRBV6-1
CDR3 DNA: TGTGCCAGCAGTGAAGAATGGCAGGTCCTCGGCTATGGCTACACCTTC
CDR3 protein: CASSEEWQVLGYGYTF

D gene: TRBD1
J gene: TRBJ1-2
clone size: -
V gene: TRBV19
CDR3 DNA: TGTGCCAGTAGTATGGGGACAGGGGGTGCTGGCTACACCTTC
CDR3 protein: CASSMGTGGAGYTF

D gene: -
J gene: TRBJ2-4
clone size: -
V gene: TRBV27
CDR3 DNA: TGTGCCAGCAGTTTCCCCGACCCTCTAAAGACAGAAGCCAAAAACATTCAGTACTTC
CDR3 protein: CASSFPDPLKTEAKNIQYF

D gene: TRBD1
J gene: TRBJ2-7
clone size: -
V gene: TRBV6-1
CDR3 DNA: TGTGCCAGCAGTCGGCCGGGACAGCTGACCTACGAGCAGTACTTC
CDR3 protein: CASSRPGQLTYEQYF

D gene: TRBD2
J gene: TRBJ2-1
clone size: -
V gene: TRBV7-3
CDR3 DNA: TGTGCCAGCAGCTCTGAGCGGGGGGGCCGGGATGAGCAGTTCTTC
CDR3 protein: CASSSERGGRDEQFF

D gene: TRBD1
J gene: TRBJ2-1
clone size: -
V gene: TRBV7-2
CDR3 DNA: TGTGCCAGCAGCTCCCAGAGGCCCGGGACAGGGGGCTGGGATGAGCAGTTCTTC
CDR3 protein: CASSSQRPGTGGWDEQFF

D gene: -
J gene: TRBJ2-5
clone size: -
V gene: TRBV25-1
CDR3 DNA: TGTGCCAGCAGTGATGCGGCGTATGGCTATTCGGAGCAGTACTTC
CDR3 protein: CASSDAAYGYSEQYF

D gene: TRBD2
J gene: TRBJ2-1
clone size: few
V gene: TRBV6-1
CDR3 DNA: TGTGCCAGCAGTGAGACTAGCGGGAGTTACAATGAGCAGTTCTTC
CDR3 protein: CASSETSGSYNEQFF

D gene: -
J gene: TRBJ1-4
clone size: -
V gene: TRBV7-9
CDR3 DNA: TGTGCCAGCAGCTTAGGCGGGTTCGGTGAAAAACTGTTTTTT
CDR3 protein: CASSLGGFGEKLFF